The clone carrying this T cell receptor beta chain showed up just a few times. Its antigen is not known. This entry comes from a study of cytomegalovirus exposure and HLA in healthy donors. PCR primers comprised 60 Vbeta and 13 Jbeta primers. This table comes from immunoSEQ multiplex PCR, and its TCRdb copy is limited to in-frame clones, with some not included. Of roughly 130,000 clones listed, 75% to 85% are singletons. The germline V gene encodes CDR1 LNHDA and CDR2 SQIVND (reference sequence). CDR3 length equals 14 residues. The V end was cut by 3 bases, the J end by 6 bases, with 14 bases between. The study, taken as a whole, reports: After further analysis at a later stage, under 20,000 TCR beta sequences were associated with HLA alleles at 0.05 false discovery rate. TCR beta V- and J-gene trimming was later associated with a missense DCLRE1C variant.

Sequencing was carried out using PBMCs. The chain has TRBV19 and TRBJ1-1; D gene unclear. This TCR came from a male donor in good health and CMV-seronegative. The DNA for the CDR3 is TGTGCCAGTAGTATGGAGGTTGTCGGGTCTGAAGCTTTCTTT. Translation gives CASSMEVVGSEAFF.